Following are 17 T cell receptor beta chains from one sample sequenced in a study of T cells in Graves' hyperthyroidism and ophthalmopathy. TCR beta CDR3 region amplification was performed from RNA transcripts. The HTBI primer set drove a first-round RT-PCR of the TCR CDR3. Via MiXCR, TCRdb re-called the multiplex PCR reads, giving one row per CDR3 protein. The table lists 300,000 or so distinct CDR3 sequences, approximately 15% of them singletons. The material sequenced was blood. The receptors come from a woman aged 60-75 years with Graves' ophthalmopathy.

The V and J genes are TRBV7-2 and TRBJ2-2; possibly TRBD1 or TRBD2 for D (5 bases each). V was pared by 2 bases and J by 5 bases, with 12 bases between. The CDR3 is 15 residues long. Per the germline V gene, CDR1 is SGHTA and CDR2 is FQGNSA. CDR3 residues: CASSLLGRATGELFF. The CDR3 DNA reads TGTGCCAGCAGCTTACTGGGGCGGGCGACCGGGGAGCTGTTTTTT.

In the case of this clonotype: Given a much more abundant clone one base away, this may be a read error. The chain uses TRBV3-1 and TRBJ1-2; D remains unclear. Trimming removed 1 base at V and 4 bases at J, with 13 bases between. Germline loops: CDR1 LGHDT, CDR2 YNNKEL (reference sequence). This CDR3 spans 15 amino acids. The CDR3 is CASSQGFGKVYGYTF. In DNA form, the CDR3 reads TGTGCCAGCAGCCAAGGGTTTGGTAAAGTCTATGGCTACACCTTC.

This clonotype has only a few counts. The chain uses TRBV7-2 and TRBJ1-6, with D possibly being TRBD1 (6 bases). Trimming shortened V by 2 bases and J by 5 bases, and 7 bases separated the two germline ends. This CDR3 is built from 14 residues. CDR1 and CDR2 (germline): SGHTA, FQGNSA. CDR3 DNA sequence: TGTGCCAGCAGCTTAACAGGGAATAATTCACCCCTCCACTTT. It codes for CASSLTGNNSPLHF. The variable domain in full, with the rest retrieved from reference TRBV7-2 and TRBJ1-6, is GAGVSQSPSNKVTEKGKDVELRCDPISGHTALYWYRQSLGQGLEFLIYFQGNSAPDKSGLPSDRFSAERTGGSVSTLTIQRTQQEDSAVYLCASSLTGNNSPLHFGNGTRLTVT.

The chain links TRBV20-1 to TRBJ1-4; D gene uncertain. The V end was cut by 1 base, the J end by 0 bases, with 21 bases between. The CDR3 has 19 amino acids. From germline, CDR1 is DFQATT and CDR2 SNEGSKA (reference sequence). The CDR3 sequence: CSARGPVGRGSATNEKLFF. The CDR3, as DNA: TGCAGTGCTAGAGGGCCAGTAGGGCGGGGTTCTGCAACTAATGAAAAACTGTTTTTT.

This rearrangement joins TRBV28 to TRBJ2-3, with TRBD2 identical over 10 bases. Germline V gene sequence: CDR1 MDHEN, CDR2 SYDVKM. J lost 3 bases, V lost 8 bases, and 11 bases had no gene match. This CDR3 spans 16 amino acids. CDR3 coding DNA: TGTGCCAGCCGGAATCGTGGTAGCGGGAGGACAGATACGCAGTATTTT. It yields the protein CASRNRGSGRTDTQYF.

This clonotype has a count of ten or more. The V call is TRBV5-1, the J call TRBJ2-3; D might be TRBD1 (6 bases). The V and J ends lost 4 bases and 4 bases respectively, with 13 bases between them. This CDR3 has 14 residues. Germline CDR1 and CDR2: SGHRS and YFSETQ. CDR3 residues: CASSLYRESDTQYF. The CDR3 nucleotides read TGCGCCAGCAGCCTATACAGGGAGTCAGATACGCAGTATTTT.

Details on this clonotype: Sequence at one end of the junction differs from germline and may be a read error. The chain employs TRBV6-9 and TRBJ1-5; D is undetermined. CDR1 and CDR2 (germline): MNHGY, SVAAGI. CDR3 length: 12 amino acids. The DNA for the CDR3 is TGTGCCAGCAGTTACAACAGAGAGAGGCGATATTTT. This sequence encodes CASSYNRERRYF.

This clonotype was seen repeatedly, ten times or more. This rearrangement joins TRBV6-1 to TRBJ2-3, with 10 positions matching TRBD2. The CDR3 consists of 17 residues. The germline V gene has CDR1 MNHNS and CDR2 SASEGT. J lost 3 bases, V lost 1 base, and 7 bases had no gene match. CDR3 residues: CASSEVEGLAVTDTQYF. CDR3 nucleotides: TGTGCCAGCAGTGAAGTGGAAGGACTAGCGGTTACAGATACGCAGTATTTT.

This chain connects TRBV6-5 to TRBJ1-4; D gene unclear. With 6 bases removed from V and 6 bases from J, the gap between germline ends came to 8 bases. The germline gives CDR1 MNHEY, CDR2 SVGAGI. The CDR3 spans 12 residues. The CDR3 region is CASSYRDEKLFF. CDR3 DNA sequence: TGTGCCAGCAGCTACCGTGATGAAAAACTGTTTTTT.

At least ten counts were recorded for this clonotype. CDR3 in DNA: TGCGCCAGCAGCTTTGTTACACGACCCAGCTACGAGCAGTACTTC. This encodes CASSFVTRPSYEQYF. The chain combines TRBV5-1 with TRBJ2-7; D is unresolved. Per the germline V gene, CDR1 is SGHRS and CDR2 is YFSETQ. V lost 2 bases and J lost 3, with 15 bases in between. The CDR3 is 15 amino acids. Filled out from reference TRBV5-1 and TRBJ2-7, the complete variable domain reads KAGVTQTPRYLIKTRGQQVTLSCSPISGHRSVSWYQQTPGQGLQFLFEYFSETQRNKGNFPGRFSGRQFSNSRSEMNVSTLELGDSALYLCASSFVTRPSYEQYFGPGTRLTVT.

The sample holds one count of this clonotype. V gene TRBV4-3 combines with J gene TRBJ2-3, with 8 positions matching TRBD2. With 1 base clipped from V and 8 bases from J, the junction kept 14 bases outside the gene matches. Germline CDR1 and CDR2: LGHNA and YSLEER. There are 17 residues in the CDR3. This CDR3 is CASSQVVGRGADVTQYF. CDR3 in DNA: TGCGCCAGCAGCCAAGTGGTAGGGCGGGGGGCCGATGTTACGCAGTATTTT.

This clonotype was detected only a few times. The rearrangement uses TRBV2 and TRBJ2-1, with D unclear. V shed 3 bases and J shed 8 bases, with 8 bases lying between them. The CDR3 runs to 12 residues. CDR1 SNHLY and CDR2 FYNNEI come from the germline V gene. The CDR3 DNA reads as TGTGCCAGCAGTGAGACGGGTGATGAGCAGTTCTTC. Protein: CASSETGDEQFF.

Worth noting for this clonotype: This may arise from a read error, as a much more abundant clone is one base away. The chain carries TRBV12-3 or TRBV12-4 and TRBJ2-1; 11 bases are shared with TRBD2. The CDR3 length is 14 residues. The CDR3 here is CASKPSGRTNDQFF. In DNA, the CDR3 is TGTGCCAGTAAGCCTAGCGGGAGGACCAATGACCAGTTCTTC.

This clonotype appeared many times. The rearrangement joins TRBV3-1 to TRBJ2-7, with 9 bases matching TRBD2. Germline-derived CDR1 and CDR2 are LGHDT and YNNKEL (reference sequence). The V gene end was trimmed by 5 bases and the J gene end by 4 bases; junction bases not matched to a gene: 9. The CDR3 has 15 amino acids. CDR3 in amino acids: CASSYSGTSTYEQYF. Here the CDR3 DNA reads TGTGCCAGCAGCTATTCCGGGACTAGCACTTACGAGCAGTACTTC.

With respect to this clonotype: Its ends do not fully match the called genes, so a read error is possible. The CDR3 protein is CAGSVVPGGSADTQYF. The CDR3 DNA reads TGTGCCGGCAGCGTAGTGCCGGGGGGTAGTGCAGATACGCAGTATTTT. This sequence joins TRBV9 and TRBJ2-3; 7 positions agree with TRBD2. This CDR3 is built from 16 residues. Looked up from germline, CDR1 is SGDLS and CDR2 is YYNGEE.

The J gene is TRBJ1-2, the V gene TRBV7-2; possibly TRBD1 for D (6 bases). The CDR3 is 15 amino acids. Germline CDR1 reads SGHTA; CDR2 reads FQGNSA. V lost 0 bases to trimming and J lost 1 base, with 9 bases between them. CDR3: CASSLATGFNYGYTF. DNA of the CDR3: TGTGCCAGCAGCTTAGCGACAGGTTTTAACTATGGCTACACCTTC.

This clonotype was counted between two and nine times. J is TRBJ2-5 and V is TRBV5-1; 7 positions match TRBD2. CDR3 length: 15 residues. Germline V lookup: CDR1 SGHRS, CDR2 YFSETQ. V gave up 0 bases and J gave up 5 bases; unmatched junction bases: 7. CDR3 amino acids: CASSLVLAGEETQYF. In DNA form, the CDR3 reads TGCGCCAGCAGCTTGGTTCTCGCGGGAGAGGAGACCCAGTACTTC.